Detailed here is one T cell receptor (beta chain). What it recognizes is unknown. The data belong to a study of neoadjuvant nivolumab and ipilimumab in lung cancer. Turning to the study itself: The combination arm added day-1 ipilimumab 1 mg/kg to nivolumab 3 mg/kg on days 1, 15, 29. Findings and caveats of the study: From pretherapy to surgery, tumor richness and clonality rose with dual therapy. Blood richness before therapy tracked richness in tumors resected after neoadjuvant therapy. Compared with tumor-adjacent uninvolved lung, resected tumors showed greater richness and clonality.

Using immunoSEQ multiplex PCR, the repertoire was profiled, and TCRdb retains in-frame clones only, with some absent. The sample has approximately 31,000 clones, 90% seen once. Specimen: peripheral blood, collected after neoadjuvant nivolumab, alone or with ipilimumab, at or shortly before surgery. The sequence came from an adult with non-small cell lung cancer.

CDR3 region: CASSPAGSPGEKLFF. The CDR3 DNA follows: TGTGCCAGCTCACCGGCGGGGAGCCCGGGTGAAAAACTGTTTTTT. This chain links TRBV18 with TRBJ1-4; D is uncertain. The V gene lost 3 bases and the J gene lost 7 bases, with 15 bases spanning the gap. Germline V CDR1 and CDR2: KGHSH, LQKENI. The CDR3 is made up of 15 amino acids.